This TCR beta chain was found in a study of glioma-infiltrating T cells. Study-level findings and limits: CDR3 overlap between tissue and blood was very small. Gliomas, especially low-grade, showed above-expected tissue-blood divergence; non-neoplastic patients showed below.

TCR alpha and beta CDR3 regions were amplified from RNA using iRepertoire nested multiplex PCR. One-step reverse transcription and amplification started from approximately 100-400 ng of tissue mRNA or PBMC total RNA. TCRdb used MiXCR to reprocess the multiplex PCR reads, holding one entry per CDR3 protein. The sample includes about 140,000 distinct CDR3 sequences, about two fifths of them seen just once. Per germline, CDR1 SEHNR and CDR2 FQNEAQ (reference sequence). V shed 2 bases, J shed 1 base, and the junction held 1 base outside the gene matches. This CDR3 is 14 amino acids long. A remark on this clonotype: Its antigen is as yet unknown.

The receptor's source is a human donor with low-grade glioma or glioblastoma, undergoing nonglioma brain surgery, or in good health (not recorded which). The rearrangement uses TRBV7-9 and TRBJ1-1; 7 bases line up with TRBD1. Sequencing input: glioma tissue, nonneoplastic brain tissue, or PBMCs (not recorded which). The DNA of the CDR3 is TGTGCCAGCAGCTTACAGGGGGAGAACACTGAAGCTTTCTTT. This translates into CASSLQGENTEAFF.